Below, one T cell receptor beta chain is given with its context. What it binds is unknown. This record comes from a study of monozygotic twins with inflammatory bowel disease. The CDR3 has 14 residues. Germline CDR1 reads MDHEN; CDR2 reads SYDVKM. Total RNA amounting to approximately 3,500 ng went into each TCR library. Across eight separate reactions for each sample, cDNA was made. UMIs that included a 6-nucleotide sample barcode were added by template switching, which took place during cDNA synthesis. Reprocessing the 5' RACE reads, TCRdb reports a single entry for every CDR3 protein and omits DNA. There are under 150,000 distinct CDR3 sequences in the sample, with 2% to 3% held by the top ten. Study outcomes and limitations: Immunosuppressive treatments were not uniform, and this may have added variability to patient repertoires.

This TCR derives from a human donor with ulcerative colitis or Crohn's disease, or a healthy co-twin of an affected twin (not recorded which). This chain connects TRBV28 to TRBJ2-7; the TCRdb call, TRBD1, lacks DNA for checking. Sequenced sample: blood. The CDR3 loop is CASITGQGTYEQYF.